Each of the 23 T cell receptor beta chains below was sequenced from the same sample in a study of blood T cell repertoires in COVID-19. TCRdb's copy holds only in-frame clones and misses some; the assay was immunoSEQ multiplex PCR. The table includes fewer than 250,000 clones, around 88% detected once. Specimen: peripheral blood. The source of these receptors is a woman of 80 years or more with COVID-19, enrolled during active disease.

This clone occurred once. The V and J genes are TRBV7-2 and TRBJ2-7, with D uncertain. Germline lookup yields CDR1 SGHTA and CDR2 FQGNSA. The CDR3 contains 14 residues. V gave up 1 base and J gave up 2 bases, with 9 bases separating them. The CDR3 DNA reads TGTGCCAGCAGCTTAGTTAGAAGCGCCTACGAGCAGTACTTC. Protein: CASSLVRSAYEQYF.

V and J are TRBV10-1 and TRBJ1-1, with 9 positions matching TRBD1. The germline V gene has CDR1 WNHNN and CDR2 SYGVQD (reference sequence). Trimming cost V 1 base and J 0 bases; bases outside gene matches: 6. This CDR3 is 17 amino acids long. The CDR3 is CASSEWGTGLMNTEAFF. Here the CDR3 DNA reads TGCGCCAGCAGTGAGTGGGGGACAGGGCTTATGAACACTGAAGCTTTCTTT.

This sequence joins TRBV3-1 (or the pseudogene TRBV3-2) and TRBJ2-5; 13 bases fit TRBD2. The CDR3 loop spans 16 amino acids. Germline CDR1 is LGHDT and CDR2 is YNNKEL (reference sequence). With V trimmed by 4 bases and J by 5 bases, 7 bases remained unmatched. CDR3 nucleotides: TGTGCCAGCAGCCCCCGGACTAGCGGGGGTGGGGAGACCCAGTACTTC. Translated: CASSPRTSGGGETQYF.

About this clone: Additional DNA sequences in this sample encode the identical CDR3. CDR3 in DNA: TGTGCCAGCTCACCCGACAGGAACTATGGCTACACCTTC. Translating it yields CASSPDRNYGYTF. The chain employs TRBV18 and TRBJ1-2; D is perhaps TRBD1 (6 bases). Germline V gives CDR1 KGHSH, CDR2 LQKENI. The CDR3 is 13 residues long. V dropped 3 bases and J dropped 2 bases, with 7 bases sitting between them.

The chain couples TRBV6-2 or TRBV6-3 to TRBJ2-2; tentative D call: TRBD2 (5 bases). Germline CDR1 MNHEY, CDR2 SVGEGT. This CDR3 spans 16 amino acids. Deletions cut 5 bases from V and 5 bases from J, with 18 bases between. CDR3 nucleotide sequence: TGTGCCAGCAGTGTAGGAGAGGGCGCGTCAACCGGGGAGCTGTTTTTT. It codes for CASSVGEGASTGELFF.

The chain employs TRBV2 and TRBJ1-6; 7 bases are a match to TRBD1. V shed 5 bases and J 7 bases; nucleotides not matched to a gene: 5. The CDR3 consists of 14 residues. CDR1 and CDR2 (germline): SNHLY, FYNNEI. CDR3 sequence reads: CASSWDRLNSPLHF. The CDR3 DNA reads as TGTGCCAGCAGTTGGGACAGACTCAATTCACCCCTCCACTTT.

CDR3 nucleotide sequence: TGTGCCATCAGTGAGGCCGAGAGAACTGAAGCTTTCTTT. Translating it yields CAISEAERTEAFF. The chain employs TRBV10-3 and TRBJ1-1; no firm D call. Trimming cost V 2 bases and J 5 bases, with 9 bases left between them. Per the germline V gene, CDR1 is ENHRY and CDR2 is SYGVKD. This CDR3 is 13 amino acids long.

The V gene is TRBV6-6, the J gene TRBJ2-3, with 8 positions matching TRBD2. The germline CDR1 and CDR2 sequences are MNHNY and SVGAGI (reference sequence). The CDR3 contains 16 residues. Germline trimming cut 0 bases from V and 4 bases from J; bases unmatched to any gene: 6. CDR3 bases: TGTGCCAGCAGTTACTCGAAGCGGGGGACATCAGATACGCAGTATTTT. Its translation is CASSYSKRGTSDTQYF.

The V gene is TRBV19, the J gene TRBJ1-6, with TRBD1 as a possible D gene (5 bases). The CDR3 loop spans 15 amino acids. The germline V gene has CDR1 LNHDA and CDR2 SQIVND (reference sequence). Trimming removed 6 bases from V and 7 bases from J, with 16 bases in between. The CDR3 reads CASRISRTLNSPLHF. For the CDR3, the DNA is TGTGCCAGTAGGATATCCAGGACACTAAATTCACCCCTCCACTTT.

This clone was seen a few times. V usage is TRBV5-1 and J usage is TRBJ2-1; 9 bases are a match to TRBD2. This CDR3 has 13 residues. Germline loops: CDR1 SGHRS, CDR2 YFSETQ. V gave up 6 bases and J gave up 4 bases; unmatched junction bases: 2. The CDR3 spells CASTGLAYNEQFF. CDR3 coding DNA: TGCGCCAGCACTGGACTAGCGTACAATGAGCAGTTCTTC.

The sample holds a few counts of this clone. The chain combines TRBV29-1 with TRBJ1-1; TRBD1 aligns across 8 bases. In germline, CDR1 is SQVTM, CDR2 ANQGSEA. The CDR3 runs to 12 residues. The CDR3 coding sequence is TGCAGTGGACAGGGTTGGAACACTGAAGCTTTCTTT. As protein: CSGQGWNTEAFF.

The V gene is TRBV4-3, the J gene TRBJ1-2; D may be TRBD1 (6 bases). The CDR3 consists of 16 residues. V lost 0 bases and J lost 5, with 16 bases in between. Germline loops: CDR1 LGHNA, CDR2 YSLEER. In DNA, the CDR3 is TGCGCCAGCAGCCAAGAACCGGGACAAGGATTTTATGGCTACACCTTC. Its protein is CASSQEPGQGFYGYTF.

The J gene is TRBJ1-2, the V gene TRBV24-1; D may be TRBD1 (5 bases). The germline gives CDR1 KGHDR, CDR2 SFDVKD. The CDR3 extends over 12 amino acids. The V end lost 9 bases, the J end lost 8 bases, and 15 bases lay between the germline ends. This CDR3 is CATVGKGIGYTF. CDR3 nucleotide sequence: TGTGCCACCGTGGGTAAGGGGATCGGCTACACCTTC.

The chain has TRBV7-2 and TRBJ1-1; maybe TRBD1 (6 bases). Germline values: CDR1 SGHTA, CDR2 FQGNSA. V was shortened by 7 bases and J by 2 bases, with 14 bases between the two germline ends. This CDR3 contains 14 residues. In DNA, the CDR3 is TGTGCCAGCACAAGGGGGTTCGGCAACACTGAAGCTTTCTTT. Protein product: CASTRGFGNTEAFF. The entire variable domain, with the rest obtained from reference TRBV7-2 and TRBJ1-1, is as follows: GAGVSQSPSNKVTEKGKDVELRCDPISGHTALYWYRQSLGQGLEFLIYFQGNSAPDKSGLPSDRFSAERTGGSVSTLTIQRTQQEDSAVYLCASTRGFGNTEAFFGQGTRLTVV.

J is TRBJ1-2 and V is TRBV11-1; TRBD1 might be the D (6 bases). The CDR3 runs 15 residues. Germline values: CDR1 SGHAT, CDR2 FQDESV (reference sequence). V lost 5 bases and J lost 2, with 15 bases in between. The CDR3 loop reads CASSRGQSSNYGYTF. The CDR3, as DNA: TGTGCCAGCAGCCGCGGACAGAGTTCCAACTATGGCTACACCTTC.

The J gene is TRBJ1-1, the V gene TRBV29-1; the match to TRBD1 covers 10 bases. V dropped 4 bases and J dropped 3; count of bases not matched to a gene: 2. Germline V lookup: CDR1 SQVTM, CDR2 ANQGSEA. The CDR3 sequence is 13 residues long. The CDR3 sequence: CSVGDRGYTEAFF. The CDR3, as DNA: TGCAGCGTTGGGGACAGGGGCTACACTGAAGCTTTCTTT.

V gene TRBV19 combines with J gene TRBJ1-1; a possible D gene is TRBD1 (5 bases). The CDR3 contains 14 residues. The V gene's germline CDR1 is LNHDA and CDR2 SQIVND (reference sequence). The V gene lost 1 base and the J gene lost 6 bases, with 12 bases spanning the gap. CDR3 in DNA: TGTGCCAGTAGTATAGCCGGGGGGAGATCTGAAGCTTTCTTT. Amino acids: CASSIAGGRSEAFF.

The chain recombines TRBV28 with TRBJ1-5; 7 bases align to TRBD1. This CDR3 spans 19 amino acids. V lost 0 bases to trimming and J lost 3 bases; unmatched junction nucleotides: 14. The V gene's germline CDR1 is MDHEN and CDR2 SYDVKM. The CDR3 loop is CASSLWVQEGAIFNQPQHF. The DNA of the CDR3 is TGTGCCAGCAGTTTATGGGTGCAGGAGGGGGCCATCTTCAATCAGCCCCAGCATTTT. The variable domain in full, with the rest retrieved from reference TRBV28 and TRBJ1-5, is DVKVTQSSRYLVKRTGEKVFLECVQDMDHENMFWYRQDPGLGLRLIYFSYDVKMKEKGDIPEGYSVSREKKERFSLILESASTNQTSMYLCASSLWVQEGAIFNQPQHFGDGTRLSIL.

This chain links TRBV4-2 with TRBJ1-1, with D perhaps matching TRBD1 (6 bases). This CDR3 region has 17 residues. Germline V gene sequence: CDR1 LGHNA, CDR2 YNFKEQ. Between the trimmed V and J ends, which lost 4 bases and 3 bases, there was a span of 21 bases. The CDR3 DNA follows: TGTGCCAGCAGCCCAAGGGGACGTGGACAGATGGACACTGAAGCTTTCTTT. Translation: CASSPRGRGQMDTEAFF.

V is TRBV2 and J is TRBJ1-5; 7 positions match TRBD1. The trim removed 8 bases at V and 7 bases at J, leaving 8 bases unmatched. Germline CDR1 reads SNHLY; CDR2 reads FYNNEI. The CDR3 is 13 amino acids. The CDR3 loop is CASHIQGTQPQHF. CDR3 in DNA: TGTGCCAGCCATATACAGGGGACCCAGCCCCAGCATTTT.

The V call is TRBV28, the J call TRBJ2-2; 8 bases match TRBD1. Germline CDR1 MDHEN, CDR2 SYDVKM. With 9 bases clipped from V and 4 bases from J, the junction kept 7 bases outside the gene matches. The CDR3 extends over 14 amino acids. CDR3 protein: CASSGTGGTGELFF. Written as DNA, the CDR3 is TGTGCCAGTTCAGGGACAGGCGGCACCGGGGAGCTGTTTTTT.

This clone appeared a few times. Written as DNA, the CDR3 is TGTGCCAGCAGCTCGGGACTCATCACAGATACGCAGTATTTT. Encoded protein: CASSSGLITDTQYF. The V call is TRBV7-9, the J call TRBJ2-3; weak D call: TRBD2 (6 bases). CDR1 and CDR2 from the germline V gene are SEHNR and FQNEAQ (reference sequence). The length of the CDR3 is 14 residues. V was clipped by 4 bases and J by 2 bases, with 10 bases between them. The entire variable domain, with the rest obtained from reference TRBV7-9 and TRBJ2-3, is as follows: DTGVSQNPRHKITKRGQNVTFRCDPISEHNRLYWYRQTLGQGPEFLTYFQNEAQLEKSRLLSDRFSAERPKGSFSTLEIQRTEQGDSAMYLCASSSGLITDTQYFGPGTRLTVL.

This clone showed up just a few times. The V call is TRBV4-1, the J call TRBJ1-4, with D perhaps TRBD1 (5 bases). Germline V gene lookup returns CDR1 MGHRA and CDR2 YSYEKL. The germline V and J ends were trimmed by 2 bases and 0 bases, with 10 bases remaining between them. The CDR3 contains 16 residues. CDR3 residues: CASSQQQAATNEKLFF. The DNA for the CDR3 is TGCGCCAGCAGCCAACAACAGGCTGCAACTAATGAAAAACTGTTTTTT.